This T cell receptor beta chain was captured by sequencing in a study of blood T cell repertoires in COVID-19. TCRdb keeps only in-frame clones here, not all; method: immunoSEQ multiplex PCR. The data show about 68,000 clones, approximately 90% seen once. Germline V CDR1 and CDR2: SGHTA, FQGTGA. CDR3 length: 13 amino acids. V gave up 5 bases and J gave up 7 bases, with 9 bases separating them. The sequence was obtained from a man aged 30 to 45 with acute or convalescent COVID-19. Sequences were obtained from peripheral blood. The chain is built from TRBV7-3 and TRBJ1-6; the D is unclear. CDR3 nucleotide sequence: TGTGCCAGCAGCCCTAAATACAATTCACCCCTCCACTTT. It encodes CASSPKYNSPLHF.